This TCR beta chain came from a study of OX40 agonist ivuxolimab in advanced cancers. Study overall: Males comprised around four fifths of the group, whose mean age was about 62 years (range roughly 23 to 90).

This clone showed up just a few times. Assay used: immunoSEQ multiplex PCR; TCRdb lists only in-frame clones, some missing. The sample lists 75,000 to 95,000 clones, 85% occurring once. The sequence derives from an adult with an advanced solid tumor such as melanoma, head and neck, liver or kidney cancer. Specimen: CD4+ or CD8+ T cells sorted from blood, collected in a trial of the OX40 agonist ivuxolimab.

The CDR3 sequence: CAWSVGVSNQPQHF. CDR3 nucleotide sequence: TGTGCCTGGAGTGTGGGAGTAAGCAATCAGCCCCAGCATTTT. The J gene is TRBJ1-5, the V gene TRBV30; D not resolved. CDR1 GTSNPN and CDR2 SVGIG come from the germline V gene (reference sequence). The V end was cut by 0 bases, the J end by 1 base, with 7 bases between. The CDR3 loop spans 14 amino acids.